This TCR beta chain was found in a study of T cell responses to AZD1222 COVID-19 vaccine. Study-level findings and limits: Increases in Spike-specific TCR breadth and depth were seen after two AZD1222 doses.

Trimming left V 5 bases short and J 10 bases short, with 16 bases between. The germline gives CDR1 SGHNT, CDR2 YYREEE (reference sequence). This CDR3 is built from 13 residues. To note about this clone: Its antigen is currently unknown.

Generated by immunoSEQ multiplex PCR, the TCRdb table keeps only in-frame clones and is missing some. The sample has 90,000 to 110,000 clones; roughly 90% are singletons. The chain uses TRBV5-4 and TRBJ2-1, with a tentative D call TRBD1 (6 bases). The sample in question was peripheral blood, obtained on day 0 of AZD1222 vaccination. The source is an adult in good health. CDR3 in amino acids: CASSKDRSDEQFF. The CDR3 DNA is TGTGCCAGCAGTAAGGACAGAAGCGACGAGCAGTTCTTC.